This TCR beta chain was documented in a study of blood T cell repertoires in COVID-19. The wider study: The United States, Italy and Spain provided the acute and convalescent COVID-19 samples. From T cells, B-cell-depleted T cells, or PBMCs came the material, which was cDNA or gDNA.

The CDR3 is 16 amino acids. Germline V gene sequence: CDR1 LNHDA, CDR2 SQIVND (reference sequence). The ends lost 6 bases at V and 2 bases at J; junction bases unmatched: 9. It was during active infection that Seattle patients were enrolled and then longitudinally followed. As handled by the study authors: Amplification with reference gene primers provided the estimates of nucleated cell counts. TCRdb keeps only in-frame clones here, not all; method: immunoSEQ multiplex PCR. For V, J and clone size, that table is used; D and trimming come from the DNA. The top ten clones hold around 9.3% of a sample with about 370,000 clones, around 87% of them seen once.

This sequence joins TRBV19 and TRBJ2-3; 9 bases align to TRBD1. The receptor was isolated from a woman in her thirties with COVID-19, enrolled during active disease. Input material: peripheral blood. The CDR3 DNA sequence: TGTGCCAGTAGGGGCCCGACAGGGGGAGACACAGATACGCAGTATTTT. It specifies CASRGPTGGDTDTQYF.